One and the same sample provided the 15 T cell receptor beta chains below, sequenced in a study of T cell repertoires in cytomegalovirus infection. TCRdb used MiXCR to reprocess the reads, holding one entry per CDR3 protein. The sample shows hundreds of thousands of distinct CDR3 sequences, around 32% of them seen only once. These receptors' targets are unknown. This specimen was cultured CD8+ T cells from PBMCs, taken from culture after CMV antigen stimulation. These receptors were taken from a human donor in good health (CMV status not recorded). Some clones in this sample may be carry-over from other donors' samples.

In its sample, this clonotype was seen many times. The rearrangement joins TRBV3-1 to TRBJ2-7; D ambiguous. Looked up from germline, CDR1 is LGHDT and CDR2 is YNNKEL (reference sequence). This CDR3 is 11 amino acids long. Between the trimmed V and J ends, which lost 4 bases and 13 bases, there was a span of 14 bases. CDR3 DNA: TGTGCCAGCAGCCTGCGTACAGAATCCTACTTC. Amino acid sequence: CASSLRTESYF.

This clonotype has more than one count but fewer than ten. The chain links TRBV12-3 or TRBV12-4 to TRBJ2-4; D is possibly TRBD2 (5 bases). This CDR3 region has 15 residues. Trimming removed 4 bases from V and 0 bases from J, with 10 bases in between. The CDR3 DNA follows: TGTGCCAGCAGTTCCGCCGGGGAAGCCAAAAACATTCAGTACTTC. It translates to CASSSAGEAKNIQYF.

V is TRBV5-1 and J is TRBJ2-4, with D perhaps TRBD1 or TRBD2 (6 bases each). The ends were cut back, 4 bases at V and 8 bases at J, with 19 bases in the middle. CDR3 length: 15 residues. In germline, CDR1 is SGHRS, CDR2 YFSETQ. CDR3 DNA: TGCGCCAGCAGCCCGGAGGGGGGATTGAGAGACATTCAGTACTTC. It codes for CASSPEGGLRDIQYF.

V is TRBV4-2 and J is TRBJ1-1; TRBD1 is a possible D gene (6 bases). The V and J ends lost 1 base and 8 bases respectively, with 17 bases between them. Germline lookup yields CDR1 LGHNA and CDR2 YNFKEQ. The length of the CDR3 is 15 residues. The CDR3: CASSQGQIGGQEAFF. CDR3 bases: TGTGCCAGCAGCCAAGGTCAAATTGGGGGGCAGGAAGCTTTCTTT.

The chain joins TRBV12-3 or TRBV12-4 to TRBJ2-7; TRBD1 agrees at 9 bases. Trimming at V came to 1 base and at J to 7 bases, leaving 17 bases not matched to a gene. The CDR3 loop spans 18 amino acids. The DNA for the CDR3 is TGTGCCAGCAGTTTAGGCCCCCTGGGACAGGGTGCCCTCTGGGAGCAGTACTTC. It encodes CASSLGPLGQGALWEQYF.

This clonotype was recorded once. The CDR3 sequence is CASSWGTDFMNTEAFF. The DNA of the CDR3 is TGTGCCAGCAGCTGGGGGACGGACTTCATGAACACTGAAGCTTTCTTT. The chain couples TRBV5-8 to TRBJ1-1; a possible D gene is TRBD1 (5 bases). Looked up from germline, CDR1 is SGHTS and CDR2 is YDEGEE. V lost 3 bases and J 0 bases, leaving 15 bases between the germline ends. The CDR3 runs to 16 residues.

This sequence joins TRBV6-1 and TRBJ1-1; D not certain. The CDR3 totals 14 residues. The germline CDR1 and CDR2 sequences are MNHNS and SASEGT. Trimming removed 5 bases at V and 5 bases at J, with 15 bases between. The CDR3 loop reads CASSPTPGSTEAFF. The CDR3 DNA is TGTGCCAGCAGTCCGACCCCGGGATCTACTGAAGCTTTCTTT.

This clonotype was seen at least ten times. The rearrangement uses TRBV7-9 and TRBJ1-2; no reliable D call. The CDR3 loop spans 14 amino acids. The germline V gene has CDR1 SEHNR and CDR2 FQNEAQ (reference sequence). V was pared by 4 bases and J by 8 bases, with 17 bases between. In DNA form, the CDR3 reads TGTGCCAGCAGCTCCCTGACGAAACGTGAGGGCTACACCTTC. Amino acid sequence: CASSSLTKREGYTF.

This CDR3 reads CATRDRDGATDTQYF. The CDR3, as DNA: TGTGCCACCAGAGACAGGGATGGGGCCACAGATACGCAGTATTTT. V is TRBV24-1 and J is TRBJ2-3, with TRBD1 identical over 7 bases. Germline CDR1 reads KGHDR; CDR2 reads SFDVKD. The V gene end was trimmed by 7 bases and the J gene end by 2 bases; junction bases not matched to a gene: 8. This CDR3 spans 15 amino acids.

This clonotype has more than one count but fewer than ten. One junction end disagrees with the germline gene, perhaps due to a read error. The chain combines TRBV4-1 with TRBJ1-6, with D tentatively TRBD1 (6 bases). Germline V gene sequence: CDR1 MGHRA, CDR2 YSYEKL. This CDR3 is 15 amino acids long. CDR3 in amino acids: CASSQENREVSPLHF. DNA of the CDR3: TGTGCCAGCAGCCAAGAAAACAGGGAAGTGTCACCCCTCCACTTT.

The V gene is TRBV20-1, the J gene TRBJ2-1, with 15 bases aligning to TRBD2. J gave up 7 bases and V 0 bases, and 7 bases lay outside the gene matches. Looked up from germline, CDR1 is DFQATT and CDR2 is SNEGSKA (reference sequence). The CDR3 contains 17 residues. The CDR3 region has the DNA TGCAGTGCTAGAGAACGGACTAGCGGGGGGGCCTGGAATGAGCAGTTCTTC. Its translation: CSARERTSGGAWNEQFF.

This chain uses TRBV6-1 with TRBJ2-5; D perhaps matches TRBD2 (5 bases). This CDR3 has 14 amino acids. Trimming took 0 bases from V and 5 from J, leaving 10 bases between them. Germline CDR1 MNHNS, CDR2 SASEGT. The CDR3 DNA reads TGTGCCAGCAGTGAAGCACCGGGGTGGGAGACCCAGTACTTC. Amino acid sequence: CASSEAPGWETQYF.

Remarks on this clonotype: Being one base from a much bigger clone, this may be a read error. The chain is built from TRBV7-6 and TRBJ1-1, with a possible D match to TRBD1 (5 bases). V dropped 5 bases and J dropped 6 bases, with 13 bases sitting between them. The germline gives CDR1 SGHVS, CDR2 FNYEAQ. This CDR3 region has 13 residues. CDR3 protein: CASSPPGHPEAFF. As DNA, the CDR3 is TGTGCCAGCAGCCCCCCAGGACATCCTGAAGCTTTCTTT.

This clonotype was seen a handful of times. The chain links TRBV13 to TRBJ1-1; unclear D gene. The CDR3 extends over 14 amino acids. The ends were cut back, 1 base at V and 3 bases at J, with 9 bases in the middle. Germline V lookup: CDR1 PRHDT, CDR2 FYEKMQ (reference sequence). The DNA for the CDR3 is TGTGCCAGCAGCTTAGTCGCGGGGTACACTGAAGCTTTCTTT. This gives the protein CASSLVAGYTEAFF.

This chain connects TRBV12-3 or TRBV12-4 to TRBJ2-7; 10 nucleotides align to TRBD2. V was clipped by 5 bases and J by 4 bases; unmatched bases: 2. The CDR3 extends over 13 amino acids. CDR3 amino acids: CASSGTSAYEQYF. As DNA, the CDR3 is TGTGCCAGCAGTGGGACTAGCGCGTACGAGCAGTACTTC.